Presented here are 7 T cell receptor beta chains from one specimen sequenced in a study of blood T cell repertoires in COVID-19. TCRdb's table, derived via immunoSEQ multiplex PCR, lists solely in-frame clones and lacks some. Counted here are some 250,000 clones, about nine tenths occurring once; the ten biggest clones make up around 15%. Sequencing was done on a sample of PBMCs or T cells enriched from blood (not recorded which). The source is a man aged 18 to 35 who had recovered from COVID-19.

This clone appeared once. The chain carries TRBV5-4 and TRBJ2-7, with TRBD1 matching over 12 bases. This CDR3 has 17 residues. J gave up 4 bases and V 3 bases, and 11 bases lay outside the gene matches. Looked up from germline, CDR1 is SGHNT and CDR2 is YYREEE (reference sequence). CDR3 protein: CASSSGQGDRGQYEQYF. CDR3 in DNA: TGTGCCAGCAGCTCAGGCCAAGGGGACAGGGGGCAATACGAGCAGTACTTC.

This clone is a singleton in its sample. This chain joins TRBV5-1 and TRBJ1-1; 8 bases match TRBD1. Trimming took 4 bases from V and 7 from J; bases not matched to a gene: 6. CDR1 and CDR2 from the germline V gene are SGHRS and YFSETQ. The CDR3 has 13 amino acids. DNA for the CDR3: TGCGCCAGCAGCCCGGGACAGGACTTTGAAGCTTTCTTT. Amino acid sequence: CASSPGQDFEAFF.

V and J are TRBV5-1 and TRBJ2-1; 7 bases are a match to TRBD2. The germline CDR1 and CDR2 sequences are SGHRS and YFSETQ. The V and J ends lost 4 bases and 0 bases, in that order; junction bases with no gene match: 4. The CDR3 is 15 residues long. This CDR3 reads CASSPSGDSYNEQFF. In nucleotides, the CDR3 is TGCGCCAGCAGCCCCAGCGGGGACTCCTACAATGAGCAGTTCTTC.

The chain employs TRBV27 and TRBJ2-1, with D possibly being TRBD2 (8 bases). This CDR3 contains 23 residues. CDR1 and CDR2 from the germline V gene are MNHEY and SMNVEV (reference sequence). V was pared by 6 bases and J by 0 bases, with 36 bases between. CDR3 nucleotide sequence: TGTGCCAGCAGCACTCTGGGACAGTCCTTCAACCCACTAGCGGAAAGCTCCTACAATGAGCAGTTCTTC. Translating gives CASSTLGQSFNPLAESSYNEQFF.

The count of this clone is one. The chain has TRBV6-2 or TRBV6-3 and TRBJ2-2; TRBD1 matches at 9 bases. This CDR3 spans 17 amino acids. Germline lookup yields CDR1 MNHEY and CDR2 SVGEGT. The ends lost 5 bases at V and 5 bases at J; junction bases unmatched: 12. The CDR3 here is CASSRMLQGAETGELFF. CDR3 DNA sequence: TGTGCCAGCAGTAGGATGTTACAGGGGGCGGAGACCGGGGAGCTGTTTTTT.

The chain recombines TRBV5-6 with TRBJ2-7, with TRBD1 matching over 9 bases. V lost 4 bases to trimming and J lost 0 bases; unmatched junction nucleotides: 8. Germline V gives CDR1 SGHDT, CDR2 YYEEEE. This CDR3 region has 16 residues. The CDR3 region has the DNA TGTGCCAGCAGCCGGAGGGACAGGGCCCTCTCCTACGAGCAGTACTTC. Translated: CASSRRDRALSYEQYF.

A few counts support this clone. The gene calls are TRBV5-1 and TRBJ1-2; perhaps TRBD1 as D (6 bases). The germline V gene encodes CDR1 SGHRS and CDR2 YFSETQ. Trimming shortened V by 4 bases and J by 4 bases, and 14 bases separated the two germline ends. This CDR3 has 14 residues. This CDR3 is CASSPPGQAYGYTF. The CDR3 bases are TGCGCCAGCAGCCCCCCGGGACAAGCCTATGGCTACACCTTC.